The 28 T cell receptor beta chains in this list originate from one sample, sequenced in a study of response to subunit inactivated influenza vaccine. TCRdb processed the RT-PCR reads anew with MiXCR; each CDR3 protein has one entry. The repertoire holds about 700,000 distinct CDR3 sequences, around 16% seen once, with around a tenth in the top ten. Sequences were derived from PBMCs from blood, sampled less than 13 days after vaccination. The receptors here all came from a man aged 45-60 years who received an inactivated influenza vaccine.

V gene TRBV6-1 combines with J gene TRBJ2-1, with 7 bases that match TRBD1. CDR3 length: 17 residues. The V segment lost 7 bases and the J segment 4 bases; nucleotides outside the gene matches: 16. From germline, CDR1 is MNHNS and CDR2 SASEGT. CDR3 in amino acids: CASTQRQGRLGYNEQFF. The CDR3 region has the DNA TGTGCCAGCACTCAAAGACAGGGACGTTTAGGGTACAATGAGCAGTTCTTC.

This clonotype was counted between two and nine times. The chain joins TRBV12-3 or TRBV12-4 to TRBJ2-3; tentative D call: TRBD2 (7 bases). The V end lost 9 bases, the J end lost 1 base, and 20 bases lay between the germline ends. This CDR3 contains 16 residues. For the CDR3, the DNA is TGTGCCAGTTCCTTCCTGGGGGGGGCGCGCACAGATACGCAGTATTTT. Protein sequence: CASSFLGGARTDTQYF.

This clonotype was counted a few times. The rearrangement uses TRBV28 and TRBJ2-5, with 9 bases fitting TRBD1. The V gene end was trimmed by 6 bases and the J gene end by 3 bases; junction bases not matched to a gene: 11. CDR3 size: 16 residues. CDR1 and CDR2 from the germline V gene are MDHEN and SYDVKM. The CDR3 bases are TGTGCCAGCAGCGTCTTAACCGGGACAGGGAAAGAGACCCAGTACTTC. Residues: CASSVLTGTGKETQYF.

V gene TRBV28 combines with J gene TRBJ2-7; the match to TRBD1 covers 10 bases. V dropped 8 bases and J dropped 6; count of bases not matched to a gene: 7. The germline V gene encodes CDR1 MDHEN and CDR2 SYDVKM. This CDR3 has 13 residues. CDR3 sequence reads: CASFPGTGVEQYF. The CDR3 region has the DNA TGTGCCAGCTTCCCCGGGACAGGGGTCGAGCAGTACTTC.

V is TRBV20-1 and J is TRBJ2-5, with TRBD1 matching 11 bases. CDR3 length: 15 amino acids. The germline V gene has CDR1 DFQATT and CDR2 SNEGSKA (reference sequence). The trim removed 4 bases at V and 5 bases at J, leaving 9 bases unmatched. This CDR3 reads CSATLGQGAGETQYF. DNA of the CDR3: TGCAGTGCTACCCTTGGACAGGGGGCTGGGGAGACCCAGTACTTC.

This clonotype was detected only a few times. The genes are TRBV6-2 or TRBV6-3 and TRBJ1-5, with 10 bases lining up with TRBD1. Germline V CDR1 and CDR2: MNHEY, SVGEGT. This CDR3 is built from 15 residues. J was trimmed by 2 bases and V by 2 bases; bases with no gene match: 0. The CDR3 protein is CASSYGTGGNQPQHF. The CDR3 coding sequence is TGTGCCAGCAGTTACGGGACAGGGGGCAATCAGCCCCAGCATTTT.

The chain combines TRBV4-1 with TRBJ2-1; 11 nucleotides align to TRBD2. V lost 4 bases, J lost 8 bases, and 10 bases stayed unmatched. CDR3 length: 16 amino acids. Per germline, CDR1 MGHRA and CDR2 YSYEKL. CDR3 nucleotides: TGCGCCAGCAGCCCCCTGACTAGCGGGAAGCCCTATGAGCAGTTCTTC. This encodes CASSPLTSGKPYEQFF.

The chain links TRBV28 to TRBJ2-5, with D perhaps matching TRBD1 or TRBD2 (5 bases each). The V and J ends lost 10 bases and 3 bases respectively, with 36 bases between them. The germline gives CDR1 MDHEN, CDR2 SYDVKM. CDR3 size: 20 residues. DNA of the CDR3: TGTGCCATGGGCCCCCGGGTCCTCTCCTGGGGACGAAGCCTCGAAGAGACCCAGTACTTC. Translation: CAMGPRVLSWGRSLEETQYF. Full variable domain (remainder filled in from reference TRBV28 and TRBJ2-5): DVKVTQSSRYLVKRTGEKVFLECVQDMDHENMFWYRQDPGLGLRLIYFSYDVKMKEKGDIPEGYSVSREKKERFSLILESASTNQTSMYLCAMGPRVLSWGRSLEETQYFGPGTRLLVL.

V is TRBV15 and J is TRBJ2-1, with 10 nucleotides matching TRBD2. The CDR3 extends over 16 amino acids. Per the germline V gene, CDR1 is LNHNV and CDR2 is YYDKDF (reference sequence). With 1 base clipped from V and 11 bases from J, the junction kept 11 bases outside the gene matches. The CDR3 nucleotides are TGTGCCACCAGCAGAGTCGGGGCTAGCGGGGGAGCGAAGCAGTTCTTC. Its protein is CATSRVGASGGAKQFF.

The V and J genes are TRBV3-1 and TRBJ2-1; 9 bases match TRBD2. The V segment lost 1 base and the J segment 4 bases; nucleotides outside the gene matches: 11. Germline assignment: CDR1 LGHDT and CDR2 YNNKEL (reference sequence). This CDR3 comprises 18 residues. DNA of the CDR3: TGTGCCAGCAGCCAAGGCAAGGAGCGGGGGGCGGTTTACAATGAGCAGTTCTTC. Translated, it gives CASSQGKERGAVYNEQFF.

In its sample, this clonotype was seen a few times. This chain uses TRBV7-8 with TRBJ2-1; 13 nucleotides line up with TRBD2. J was trimmed by 0 bases and V by 4 bases; bases with no gene match: 9. Germline lookup yields CDR1 SGHVS and CDR2 FQNEAQ. The CDR3 spans 19 residues. CDR3 nucleotides: TGTGCCAGCAGCTCTGGACTAGCGGGAGTCCCAAACTCCTACAATGAGCAGTTCTTC. It is translated as CASSSGLAGVPNSYNEQFF.

This clonotype was found many times. The V gene is TRBV14, the J gene TRBJ2-1; D remains unclear. V was clipped by 3 bases and J by 7 bases, with 10 bases between them. The CDR3 is 13 amino acids. The V gene's germline CDR1 is SGHDN and CDR2 FVKESK. CDR3 nucleotides: TGTGCCAGCAGCCAGGTTAACCGAAATGAGCAGTTCTTC. Translation: CASSQVNRNEQFF.

This clonotype was observed a handful of times. The chain couples TRBV15 to TRBJ2-1, with a weak D call TRBD2 (5 bases). Trimming removed 5 bases at V and 5 bases at J, with 16 bases between. The V gene's germline CDR1 is LNHNV and CDR2 YYDKDF (reference sequence). This CDR3 is 15 amino acids long. DNA of the CDR3: TGTGCCACCAGCTGGCTAAGCGGCTTCAACAATGAGCAGTTCTTC. Protein product: CATSWLSGFNNEQFF.

The chain is built from TRBV4-3 and TRBJ2-3; unclear D gene. V dropped 4 bases and J dropped 4 bases, with 9 bases sitting between them. The CDR3 loop spans 13 amino acids. The germline V gene encodes CDR1 LGHNA and CDR2 YSLEER. Here the CDR3 DNA reads TGCGCCAGCAGCCCCGAGACGGCAGATACGCAGTATTTT. It specifies CASSPETADTQYF.

This rearrangement joins TRBV4-1 to TRBJ2-5, with D uncertain. Germline CDR1 MGHRA, CDR2 YSYEKL. The CDR3 consists of 16 residues. V lost 1 base to trimming and J lost 3 bases, with 15 bases between them. The CDR3 DNA sequence: TGCGCCAGCAGCCAAGGGTCGGGCCTCGGAAAAGAGACCCAGTACTTC. Protein sequence: CASSQGSGLGKETQYF.

The rearrangement uses TRBV6-5 and TRBJ2-1; the match to TRBD2 covers 7 bases. The V gene's germline CDR1 is MNHEY and CDR2 SVGAGI. This CDR3 is 16 amino acids long. V lost 2 bases, J lost 4 bases, and 8 bases stayed unmatched. CDR3 protein: CASSYVFAGAYNEQFF. For the CDR3, the DNA is TGTGCCAGCAGTTACGTTTTCGCGGGAGCGTACAATGAGCAGTTCTTC.

In its sample, this clonotype was seen a few times. The chain uses TRBV7-9 and TRBJ1-3, with 8 bases aligning to TRBD1. Germline assignment: CDR1 SEHNR and CDR2 FQNEAQ (reference sequence). There are 17 residues in the CDR3. V was pared by 0 bases and J by 5 bases, with 9 bases of the junction left unmatched. In nucleotides, the CDR3 is TGTGCCAGCAGCTTAGCCCCGACAGGGGCGTCGCGAAACACCATATATTTT. This sequence encodes CASSLAPTGASRNTIYF.

This clonotype was picked up a small number of times. This chain links TRBV9 with TRBJ2-5; D is perhaps TRBD1 (6 bases). The CDR3 totals 15 residues. Trimming left V 0 bases short and J 4 bases short, with 13 bases between. Germline CDR1 reads SGDLS; CDR2 reads YYNGEE. The CDR3 DNA follows: TGTGCCAGCAGCGTAGAAATAACAGGGAGAGAGACCCAGTACTTC. It translates to CASSVEITGRETQYF. The entire variable domain, with the rest obtained from reference TRBV9 and TRBJ2-5, is as follows: DSGVTQTPKHLITATGQRVTLRCSPRSGDLSVYWYQQSLDQGLQFLIQYYNGEERAKGNILERFSAQQFPDLHSELNLSSLELGDSALYFCASSVEITGRETQYFGPGTRLLVL.

A few counts support this clonotype. The chain couples TRBV7-9 to TRBJ2-4; 7 bases match TRBD1. Trimming at V came to 4 bases and at J to 9 bases, leaving 9 bases not matched to a gene. Germline CDR1 reads SEHNR; CDR2 reads FQNEAQ (reference sequence). CDR3 size: 14 residues. CDR3 bases: TGTGCCAGCAGCTCGGAGACAGGGTCAGGCATTCAGTACTTC. It translates to CASSSETGSGIQYF.

V is TRBV5-1 and J is TRBJ2-2; D tentatively fits TRBD1 or TRBD2 (6 bases each). This CDR3 is 15 amino acids long. V shed 1 base and J shed 3 bases, with 10 bases lying between them. CDR1 is SGHRS and CDR2 is YFSETQ in the germline V gene. The DNA of the CDR3 is TGCGCCAGCAGCTTGAACAGGGAGGACACCGGGGAGCTGTTTTTT. It encodes CASSLNREDTGELFF.

V and J are TRBV2 and TRBJ2-1; TRBD1 matches 10 bases. V trimming: 5 bases; J trimming: 9 bases; junction bases outside the gene matches: 7. CDR3 length: 14 residues. Germline V gene sequence: CDR1 SNHLY, CDR2 FYNNEI. The CDR3 DNA reads TGTGCCAGCAGTACCGGGACAGGGGCGAGTGAGCAGTTCTTC. Translation gives CASSTGTGASEQFF.

The chain uses TRBV11-2 and TRBJ2-5; D may be TRBD1 (6 bases). The CDR3 extends over 16 amino acids. The germline V gene encodes CDR1 SGHAT and CDR2 FQNNGV. V was clipped by 1 base and J by 2 bases, with 14 bases between them. The CDR3, as DNA: TGTGCCAGCAGCTTAGGGACCGGGACACTGCAAGAGACCCAGTACTTC. Protein sequence: CASSLGTGTLQETQYF.

J is TRBJ2-7 and V is TRBV25-1; D is possibly TRBD1 or TRBD2 (5 bases each). Trimming took off 8 bases at V and 12 bases at J, with 14 bases between the two ends. CDR1 and CDR2 from the germline V gene are MGHDK and SYGVNS. There are 10 residues in the CDR3. CDR3 nucleotides: TGTGCCAGCCACCGGGACCGGTGGTACTTC. Protein product: CASHRDRWYF.

This rearrangement joins TRBV7-8 to TRBJ2-5; 7 positions match TRBD1. CDR3 length: 15 amino acids. V shed 5 bases and J 0 bases; nucleotides not matched to a gene: 6. Germline assignment: CDR1 SGHVS and CDR2 FQNEAQ. In DNA form, the CDR3 reads TGTGCCAGCAGCCTAAGACAGGGCTACCAAGAGACCCAGTACTTC. Encoded protein: CASSLRQGYQETQYF.

A few counts support this clonotype. This chain joins TRBV7-9 and TRBJ2-5, with D perhaps TRBD1 (6 bases). This CDR3 has 15 amino acids. V shed 3 bases and J shed 5 bases, with 16 bases lying between them. The germline CDR1 and CDR2 sequences are SEHNR and FQNEAQ (reference sequence). The CDR3 DNA follows: TGTGCCAGCAGCTTTAGGGGACGGACAGTGGAGACCCAGTACTTC. Translated: CASSFRGRTVETQYF.

The sample holds many counts of this clonotype. The chain combines TRBV10-3 with TRBJ2-7; D is possibly TRBD2 (5 bases). V was trimmed by 2 bases and J by 4 bases, leaving 9 bases between them. The CDR3 covers 13 residues. Germline-derived CDR1 and CDR2 are ENHRY and SYGVKD. In nucleotides, the CDR3 is TGTGCCATCAGTGAGGAGAGAGGGTACGAGCAGTACTTC. It codes for CAISEERGYEQYF.

The rearrangement uses TRBV7-2 and TRBJ2-5; D perhaps matches TRBD1 (5 bases). CDR1 and CDR2 from the germline V gene are SGHTA and FQGNSA. The CDR3 is made up of 15 amino acids. Trimming took off 5 bases at V and 3 bases at J, with 16 bases between the two ends. The CDR3 DNA sequence: TGTGCCAGCAGCCCGAGACAGTTAGGGGAAGAGACCCAGTACTTC. The encoded protein is CASSPRQLGEETQYF. The full variable domain, with the rest looked up from reference TRBV7-2 and TRBJ2-5, is GAGVSQSPSNKVTEKGKDVELRCDPISGHTALYWYRQSLGQGLEFLIYFQGNSAPDKSGLPSDRFSAERTGGSVSTLTIQRTQQEDSAVYLCASSPRQLGEETQYFGPGTRLLVL.

The chain has TRBV11-2 and TRBJ1-2; 8 nucleotides align to TRBD1. Trimming cost V 5 bases and J 2 bases; bases outside gene matches: 19. Germline assignment: CDR1 SGHAT and CDR2 FQNNGV. CDR3 length equals 19 residues. For the CDR3, the DNA is TGTGCCAGCAGCCCATTTTATATTCCCGGACAGGGTTCCAACTATGGCTACACCTTC. Protein product: CASSPFYIPGQGSNYGYTF.